This T cell receptor (beta chain) was sequenced for a study of T cell responses to AZD1222 COVID-19 vaccine. Germline V gives CDR1 SGHAT, CDR2 FQNNGV. The CDR3 consists of 12 residues. V was trimmed by 5 bases and J by 1 base, leaving 6 bases between them. The table came from immunoSEQ multiplex PCR; TCRdb's copy has only in-frame clones and leaves some out. The table shows 150,000 to 200,000 clones, with over 80% occurring only once. The receptor's source is an adult in good health. The sample here was peripheral blood, taken on day 0 of MenACWY control vaccination. The chain combines TRBV11-2 with TRBJ2-7, with D unclear. In DNA, the CDR3 is TGTGCCAGCAGCCCCGAATCCTACGAGCAGTACTTC. It specifies CASSPESYEQYF.